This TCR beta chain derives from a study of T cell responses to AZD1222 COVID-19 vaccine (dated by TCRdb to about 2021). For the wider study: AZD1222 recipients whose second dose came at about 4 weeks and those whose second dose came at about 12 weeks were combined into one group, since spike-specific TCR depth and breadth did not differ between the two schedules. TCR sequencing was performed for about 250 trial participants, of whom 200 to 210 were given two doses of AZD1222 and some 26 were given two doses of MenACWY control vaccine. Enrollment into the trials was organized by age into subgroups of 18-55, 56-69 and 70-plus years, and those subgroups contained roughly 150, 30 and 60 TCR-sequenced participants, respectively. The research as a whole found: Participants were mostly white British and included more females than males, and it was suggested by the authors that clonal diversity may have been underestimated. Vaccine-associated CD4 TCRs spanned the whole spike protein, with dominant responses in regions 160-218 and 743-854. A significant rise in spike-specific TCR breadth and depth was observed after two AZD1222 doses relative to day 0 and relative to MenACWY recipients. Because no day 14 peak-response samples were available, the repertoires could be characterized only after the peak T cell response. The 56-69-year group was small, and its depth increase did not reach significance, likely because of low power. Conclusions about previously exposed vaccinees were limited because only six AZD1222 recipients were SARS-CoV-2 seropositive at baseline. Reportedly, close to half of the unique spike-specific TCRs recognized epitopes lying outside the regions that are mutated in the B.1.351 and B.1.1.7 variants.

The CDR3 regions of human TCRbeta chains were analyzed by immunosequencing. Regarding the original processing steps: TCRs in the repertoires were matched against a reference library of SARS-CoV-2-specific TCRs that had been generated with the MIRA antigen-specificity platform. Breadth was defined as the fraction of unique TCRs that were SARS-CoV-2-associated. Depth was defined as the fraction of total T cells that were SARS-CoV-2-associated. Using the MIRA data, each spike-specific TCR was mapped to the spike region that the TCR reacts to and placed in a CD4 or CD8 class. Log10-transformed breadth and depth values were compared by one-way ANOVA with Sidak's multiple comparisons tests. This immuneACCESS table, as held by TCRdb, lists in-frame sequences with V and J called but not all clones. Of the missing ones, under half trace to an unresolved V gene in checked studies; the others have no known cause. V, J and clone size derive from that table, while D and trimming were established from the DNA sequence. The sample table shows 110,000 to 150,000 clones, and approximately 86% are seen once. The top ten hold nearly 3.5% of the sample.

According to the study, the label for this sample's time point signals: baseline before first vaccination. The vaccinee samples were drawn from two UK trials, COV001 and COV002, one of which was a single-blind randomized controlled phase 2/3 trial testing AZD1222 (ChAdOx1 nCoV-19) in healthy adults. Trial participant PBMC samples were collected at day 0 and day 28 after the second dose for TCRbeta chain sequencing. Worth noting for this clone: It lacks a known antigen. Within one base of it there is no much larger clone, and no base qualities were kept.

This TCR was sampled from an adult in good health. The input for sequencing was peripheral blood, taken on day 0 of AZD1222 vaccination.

The CDR3 in this case is CASSRQSDRAYGYTF. The nucleotide sequence reads as follows: TGTGCCAGCTCACGCCAATCGGACAGAGCCTATGGCTACACCTTC. The V gene is TRBV18 and the J gene is TRBJ1-2; 6 matching bases give a weak D call of TRBD1. Its CDR3 holds 15 amino acids, cysteine through phenylalanine. Only CDR3 DNA remains: 45 bases, in frame from the first base. V is cut by 4 bases and J by 4 bases, and the space between the germline ends is 16 bases. CDR1 and CDR2, per the germline V gene, are KGHSH and LQKENI.